Below are 13 T cell receptor beta chains sequenced from a single sample in a study of T-cell memory formation after mild COVID-19. Via MiXCR, TCRdb re-called the 5' RACE reads, giving one row per CDR3 protein. There are approximately 190,000 distinct CDR3 sequences in the sample; about 17% occur only once, and roughly 2.3% lies in the top ten. Sequencing was done on a sample of PBMCs or a T cell subset sorted from them (not recorded which). The receptors come from an adult woman who had mild COVID-19 (a few samples of this study predate the infection). Cell type and time point are not known.

The J gene is TRBJ2-5, the V gene TRBV14; no reliable D call. Deletions cut 2 bases from V and 5 bases from J, with 12 bases between. Looked up from germline, CDR1 is SGHDN and CDR2 is FVKESK. The CDR3 runs to 14 residues. The CDR3 region is CASSQNSEGETQYF. The CDR3 region has the DNA TGTGCCAGCAGCCAAAACTCGGAAGGGGAGACCCAGTACTTC.

The V call is TRBV25-1, the J call TRBJ1-2; 9 bases line up with TRBD1. The germline CDR1 and CDR2 sequences are MGHDK and SYGVNS. The CDR3 runs 15 residues. The J segment lost 2 bases and the V segment lost 1 base, leaving 2 bases of the junction unmatched. The CDR3 is CASSEWDRVNYGYTF. CDR3 DNA: TGTGCCAGCAGTGAATGGGACAGGGTAAACTATGGCTACACCTTC.

This clonotype has just a few counts. The CDR3 DNA sequence: TGTGCCAGCAGCCCCACCGAAGATTTGTATGAGACCCAGTACTTC. It codes for CASSPTEDLYETQYF. This rearrangement joins TRBV7-8 to TRBJ2-5; D gene ambiguous. The CDR3 sequence is 15 residues long. With 5 bases removed from V and 5 bases from J, the gap between germline ends came to 18 bases. In germline, CDR1 is SGHVS, CDR2 FQNEAQ.

This clonotype came up many times. The chain links TRBV6-5 to TRBJ2-1; 14 positions agree with TRBD2. The CDR3 contains 18 residues. V was clipped by 4 bases and J by 7 bases; unmatched bases: 12. CDR1 is MNHEY, CDR2 SVGAGI, per germline. The CDR3 protein is CASSSPAWGLAGENEQFF. The CDR3, as DNA: TGTGCCAGCAGTTCCCCCGCGTGGGGACTAGCGGGAGAGAATGAGCAGTTCTTC.

V and J are TRBV30 and TRBJ2-2; unclear D gene. Germline CDR1 is GTSNPN and CDR2 is SVGIG (reference sequence). The V gene lost 3 bases and the J gene lost 4 bases, with 9 bases spanning the gap. This CDR3 region has 13 residues. The CDR3 sequence: CAWRGFPTGELFF. CDR3 nucleotide sequence: TGTGCCTGGAGGGGCTTCCCCACCGGGGAGCTGTTTTTT.

The chain employs TRBV4-1 and TRBJ1-5; D unclear. Trimming pared 3 bases from V and 3 bases from J, leaving 15 bases between. The CDR3 contains 16 residues. Germline CDR1 MGHRA, CDR2 YSYEKL. Here the CDR3 reads CASSHLQGRDNQPQHF. CDR3 nucleotides: TGCGCCAGCAGCCACCTCCAAGGTAGGGACAATCAGCCCCAGCATTTT.

The chain has TRBV12-3 or TRBV12-4 and TRBJ1-6; 9 bases agree with TRBD1. Losses at the gene ends were 4 bases for V and 8 bases for J; bases not matched to a gene: 6. The CDR3 contains 15 residues. The CDR3 nucleotides are TGTGCCAGCAGTTCACAGGGGGCTCGAGATTCACCCCTCCACTTT. Translation: CASSSQGARDSPLHF.

The rearrangement joins TRBV12-3 or TRBV12-4 to TRBJ2-7; 8 bases are a match to TRBD1. There are 15 residues in the CDR3. V was clipped by 6 bases and J by 0 bases; unmatched bases: 7. The CDR3 DNA sequence: TGTGCCAGCAGGCCCGGGACAGGCCGCTCCTACGAGCAGTACTTC. Translation: CASRPGTGRSYEQYF.

In this sample, this clonotype turned up a few times. This chain connects TRBV30 to TRBJ1-5; unclear D gene. The CDR3 runs to 17 residues. With 1 base removed from V and 1 base from J, the gap between germline ends came to 17 bases. CDR1 and CDR2 (germline): GTSNPN, SVGIG (reference sequence). The CDR3 loop is CAWSGAMGFGSNQPQHF. CDR3 nucleotides: TGTGCCTGGAGTGGGGCTATGGGGTTCGGGAGCAATCAGCCCCAGCATTTT.

The V gene is TRBV5-1, the J gene TRBJ2-7, with a possible D match to TRBD1 (6 bases). Germline V gene lookup returns CDR1 SGHRS and CDR2 YFSETQ. Trimming shortened V by 4 bases and J by 1 base, and 15 bases separated the two germline ends. This CDR3 has 15 residues. In nucleotides, the CDR3 is TGCGCCAGCAGCCAACGCGGACAGCCGTCCTACGAGCAGTACTTC. Residues: CASSQRGQPSYEQYF.

This clonotype was picked up many times. The chain recombines TRBV7-2 with TRBJ2-5; TRBD2 aligns across 12 bases. In germline, CDR1 is SGHTA, CDR2 FQGNSA. The trim removed 5 bases at V and 7 bases at J, leaving 11 bases unmatched. CDR3 length: 16 amino acids. CDR3 bases: TGTGCCAGCAGCCCGCGACTAGCGGGGGCCTCGGGGACCCAGTACTTC. Encoded protein: CASSPRLAGASGTQYF.

V usage is TRBV28 and J usage is TRBJ2-3; 12 nucleotides align to TRBD2. Trimming removed 4 bases from V and 4 bases from J; junction bases left unmatched: 3. The length of the CDR3 is 15 residues. In germline, CDR1 is MDHEN, CDR2 SYDVKM. The CDR3 DNA follows: TGTGCCAGCAGTTCTAGCGGGGGGGCCCCAGATACGCAGTATTTT. Its protein product is CASSSSGGAPDTQYF.

The chain carries TRBV12-3 or TRBV12-4 and TRBJ1-5, with 8 positions matching TRBD1. The CDR3 is made up of 16 amino acids. J lost 0 bases, V lost 6 bases, and 7 bases had no gene match. The CDR3 here is CASSLGTGYSNQPQHF. As DNA, the CDR3 is TGTGCCAGCAGCCTCGGGACAGGTTATAGCAATCAGCCCCAGCATTTT.